One TCR beta chain is described in this entry. Only a few counts were recorded for this clone. No cognate antigen has been identified for it. No qualities accompany the bases; no much larger clone lies one base away. Using the deep immunoSEQ assay, TCR CDR3 regions were amplified from genomic DNA by multiplex PCR. Extracted genomic DNA from each cell subset was spread evenly across all wells of several immunoSEQ 96-well plates, with each plate serving as a replicate. For sorted subsets, each replicate PCR was loaded with approximately 190 ng genomic DNA, equivalent to 25,000 to 35,000 T cell genomes. The purified libraries were quantified using a Qubit 3.0 fluorometer, sized with a Bioanalyzer 2100, and then quantified again using the KAPA Library Quantification kit. Each immunoSEQ 96-well plate was sequenced on its own single-read 150-cycle Illumina NextSeq 550 flow cell. The paper's data handling went like this. Because only junctional sequences without quality scores were contained in the immunoSEQ output, filtering matching that applied to full-length reads could not be performed. To assign V/J genes and CDR3, sequences were annotated using PyIR, a Python wrapper for IgBLAST v1.9, with IMGT germline references. Reads were removed for weak V/J assignments (E-value above 1e-6), missing CDR3, stop codons, out-of-frame junctions, or ambiguous translated residues. V3J clonotypes were defined by identical inferred V gene, J gene, and CDR3 amino acid sequence. The percentage overlap between two repertoires was calculated by dividing the number of shared unique clonotypes by the size of the smaller repertoire. Three approaches were used to assess repertoire richness: RTK rarefaction, the Chao1 estimator, and Recon v2.1 estimates of unobserved clonotypes. Generation probabilities were computed with OLGA for all TCRbeta clonotypes obtained by the gDNA method from a few donors. TCRdb holds this immuneACCESS table with in-frame rearrangements only. Some clones are missing; in checked studies, unresolved V genes explain under half, and the rest has no known cause. V and J calls plus clone size are reproduced from that table; the DNA served to infer D and trimming. This sample holds about 2.2 million clones; 85% to 95% were observed only once. More than 1.5% of the sample comes from the top ten.

The germline V gene sets CDR1 to MGHRA and CDR2 to YSYEKL. Measured from the cysteine to the phenylalanine, the CDR3 is 16 residues long. Only CDR3 DNA remains: 48 bases, in frame from the first base. Deletion took 4 bases off V and 0 bases off J, with a span of 12 bases between the germline ends. The data originate from a study of shared clonotypes between healthy human individuals (dated by TCRdb to 2018 to 2020). Concerning the study at large: The cohort included a few men and a couple of women between 18 and 49 years of age. To estimate repertoire size and how much clonotypes are shared between individuals, the study performed deep sequencing of blood TCR repertoires from five healthy adults. Leukapheresis yielded between about 0.8 and 8.9 billion PBMCs per donor. Libraries were prepared and TCR repertoires were sequenced by different laboratories using diverse techniques, in order to increase sequencing depth and limit assay-specific biases. For each donor, three plates each were used for CD4 naive and CD4 memory, two plates were used for CD8 naive, and one plate was used for CD8 memory.

Beyond this particular receptor, the publication reports: Across several donors, around 5.4% of naive CD4, roughly 3.8% of naive CD8, approximately 2.5% of memory CD4, and 0.4% of memory CD8 clonotypes were shared. Based on pairwise subsampling, the degree of clonotype sharing among donors was expected to be affected by sequencing depth. The genetic and exposure-history diversity represented was limited by the small number of donors. Sampling was restricted to blood, and TCR repertoires in tissues likely differ from the TCR repertoires found in blood. Rarefaction of sorted-subset datasets indicated incomplete sequencing despite the large sequencing depth. Higher generation probabilities were observed for clonotypes shared by all four sorted-subset donors than for non-shared clonotypes. Naive subsets generally had larger estimated clonotype richness than memory subsets did.

CD8 naive samples were CD45RO-negative cells positively selected for CCR7, giving a CD45RA+CCR7+ population that excluded TemRA cells. The donors were healthy, HIV-negative adults who had no recently reported acute infections or vaccinations. Only Caucasian adults living in Nashville, Tennessee, USA were represented among the donors. Blood was obtained by leukapheresis, after which PBMCs were separated by Ficoll-Histopaque density gradient centrifugation and cryopreserved in liquid nitrogen vapor phase. Purity and quantity of every magnetically sorted T cell population were checked by analytical flow cytometry. Genomic DNA was isolated from each sorted fraction and quantified by UV absorbance on a Nanodrop 2000c.

Recombination joined TRBV4-1 with TRBJ1-4, and perhaps TRBD1 as D gene, on 5 matching bases. The sample comprised naive CD8+ T cells from PBMCs. The cell subset or site label on this specimen signifies: CD45RA+CCR7+. This receptor was obtained from a man aged 18-30 years in good health. Some clones in this sample may be carry-over from other donors' samples. This receptor has the CDR3 CASSRANRTTNEKLFF. The DNA reads TGCGCCAGCAGCCGGGCAAACAGGACAACTAATGAAAAACTGTTTTTT.